One and the same sample provided the 9 T cell receptor beta chains below, sequenced in a study of T cell responses to AZD1222 COVID-19 vaccine. The assay was immunoSEQ multiplex PCR, and TCRdb's table has in-frame clones only and misses some. The table has about 110,000 clones, about 86% seen once. The starting material was peripheral blood, obtained on day 0 of AZD1222 vaccination. The receptors here all came from an adult in good health.

The chain has TRBV3-1 (or the pseudogene TRBV3-2) and TRBJ2-7; D is perhaps TRBD2 (6 bases). The V and J ends lost 5 bases and 6 bases respectively, with 8 bases between them. CDR1 is LGHDT, CDR2 YNNKEL, per germline (reference sequence). The CDR3 extends over 11 amino acids. The CDR3 loop is CASSFSGEQYF. The CDR3, as DNA: TGTGCCAGCAGCTTTAGCGGCGAGCAGTACTTC.

V is TRBV27 and J is TRBJ1-2, with a possible D match to TRBD1 (6 bases). Per germline, CDR1 MNHEY and CDR2 SMNVEV (reference sequence). The CDR3 has 13 amino acids. The V and J ends lost 4 bases and 2 bases respectively, with 8 bases between them. CDR3 nucleotides: TGTGCCAGCAGTTCAACAGGGAACTATGGCTACACCTTC. It specifies CASSSTGNYGYTF.

This chain joins TRBV25-1 and TRBJ1-5; the D is unclear. The CDR3 is 11 amino acids. Germline CDR1 MGHDK, CDR2 SYGVNS. V was pared by 5 bases and J by 6 bases, with 5 bases between. In DNA form, the CDR3 reads TGTGCCAGCAGTTCCGCTCAGCCCCAGCATTTT. Translating gives CASSSAQPQHF.

CDR3 amino acids: CASSDPGIADSGANVLTF. As DNA, the CDR3 is TGTGCCAGCAGTGACCCCGGGATAGCAGACTCTGGGGCCAACGTCCTGACTTTC. This chain joins TRBV6-1 and TRBJ2-6, with D perhaps matching TRBD2 (5 bases). V was shortened by 3 bases and J by 0 bases, with 15 bases between the two germline ends. The CDR3 extends over 18 amino acids. Per the germline V gene, CDR1 is MNHNS and CDR2 is SASEGT.

CDR3: CASRTPQGNTEAFF. CDR3 in DNA: TGCGCCAGCAGGACACCCCAGGGGAACACTGAAGCTTTCTTT. The V and J genes are TRBV10-2 and TRBJ1-1; a weak D match, TRBD1 (5 bases). The CDR3 sequence is 14 residues long. V dropped 6 bases and J dropped 1 base, with 12 bases sitting between them. Germline V CDR1 and CDR2: WSHSY, SAAADI.

The V and J genes are TRBV5-1 and TRBJ2-7; D call uncertain. There are 15 residues in the CDR3. V gave up 0 bases and J gave up 6 bases, with 16 bases separating them. Germline lookup yields CDR1 SGHRS and CDR2 YFSETQ. CDR3 bases: TGCGCCAGCAGCTTGGTGGTGTACGGTGGGCCCGAGCAGTACTTC. Protein product: CASSLVVYGGPEQYF.

CDR3 sequence reads: CASSSDRGRNEKLFF. The CDR3 DNA follows: TGTGCCAGCAGCTCGGACAGGGGCAGGAATGAAAAACTGTTTTTT. The genes are TRBV5-6 and TRBJ1-4; 9 bases line up with TRBD1. The CDR3 is 15 residues long. The J segment lost 5 bases and the V segment lost 3 bases, leaving 5 bases of the junction unmatched. Germline CDR1 and CDR2: SGHDT and YYEEEE.

Only a few counts were recorded for this clone. The chain is built from TRBV11-3 and TRBJ1-1, with 8 positions matching TRBD1. The CDR3 runs to 15 residues. The V segment lost 5 bases and the J segment 7 bases; nucleotides outside the gene matches: 12. CDR1 SGHNT and CDR2 YENEEA come from the germline V gene. CDR3 protein: CASSTGQVGWDEAFF. CDR3 DNA sequence: TGTGCCAGCAGCACGGGACAGGTGGGGTGGGATGAAGCTTTCTTT.

The rearrangement links TRBV5-1 to TRBJ2-7; D not resolved. Germline-derived CDR1 and CDR2 are SGHRS and YFSETQ. The V and J ends lost 2 bases and 0 bases respectively, with 9 bases between them. The CDR3 covers 14 residues. This CDR3 is CASSFQPSSYEQYF. In nucleotides, the CDR3 is TGCGCCAGCAGCTTCCAGCCAAGCTCCTACGAGCAGTACTTC. The full variable domain, rest sourced from reference TRBV5-1 and TRBJ2-7, is KAGVTQTPRYLIKTRGQQVTLSCSPISGHRSVSWYQQTPGQGLQFLFEYFSETQRNKGNFPGRFSGRQFSNSRSEMNVSTLELGDSALYLCASSFQPSSYEQYFGPGTRLTVT.